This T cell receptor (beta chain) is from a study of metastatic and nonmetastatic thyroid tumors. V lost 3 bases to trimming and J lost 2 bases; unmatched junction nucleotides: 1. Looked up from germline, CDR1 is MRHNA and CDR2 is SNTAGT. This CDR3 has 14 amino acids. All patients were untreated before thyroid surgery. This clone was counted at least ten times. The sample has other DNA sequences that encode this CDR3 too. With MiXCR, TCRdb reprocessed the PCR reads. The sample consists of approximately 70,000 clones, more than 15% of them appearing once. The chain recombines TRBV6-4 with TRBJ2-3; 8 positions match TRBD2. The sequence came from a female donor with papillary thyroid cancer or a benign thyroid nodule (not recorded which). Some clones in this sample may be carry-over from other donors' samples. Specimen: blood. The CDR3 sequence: CASSEAGATDTQYF. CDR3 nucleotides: TGTGCCAGCAGTGAAGCGGGAGCCACAGATACGCAGTATTTT.